This TCR beta chain was identified during a study of T cells in Graves' hyperthyroidism and ophthalmopathy. Trimming took off 9 bases at V and 0 bases at J, with 9 bases between the two ends. CDR3 size: 12 residues. Researchers took RNA transcripts and amplified the TCR beta CDR3 regions from them. TCR CDR3 underwent first-round RT-PCR with the HTBI primer set. In TCRdb, the multiplex PCR reads were re-called with MiXCR into one record per CDR3 protein. The sample lists around 97,000 distinct CDR3 sequences; about 50% were seen once. This clonotype was counted ten times or more. The receptor's source is a man between 40 and 49 years old with Graves' hyperthyroidism. The sequenced material came from blood. The chain links TRBV12-3 or TRBV12-4 to TRBJ2-7, with unresolved D. CDR3 DNA sequence: TGTGCCAGACTAAGTTACTCCTACGAGCAGTACTTC. It specifies CARLSYSYEQYF.